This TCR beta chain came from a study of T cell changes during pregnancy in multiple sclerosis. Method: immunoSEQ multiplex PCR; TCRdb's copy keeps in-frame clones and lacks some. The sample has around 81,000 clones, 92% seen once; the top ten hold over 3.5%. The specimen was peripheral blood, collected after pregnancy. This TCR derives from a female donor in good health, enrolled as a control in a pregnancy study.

CDR3 amino acids: CASSPQGVFRELFF. The CDR3 bases are TGCGCCAGCAGCCCACAGGGGGTCTTCCGGGAGCTGTTTTTT. The V call is TRBV4-1, the J call TRBJ2-2; TRBD1 matches 8 bases. The CDR3 totals 14 residues. Per the germline V gene, CDR1 is MGHRA and CDR2 is YSYEKL. The junction had 7 bases not matched to a gene; V was cut back by 4 bases and J by 9 bases.